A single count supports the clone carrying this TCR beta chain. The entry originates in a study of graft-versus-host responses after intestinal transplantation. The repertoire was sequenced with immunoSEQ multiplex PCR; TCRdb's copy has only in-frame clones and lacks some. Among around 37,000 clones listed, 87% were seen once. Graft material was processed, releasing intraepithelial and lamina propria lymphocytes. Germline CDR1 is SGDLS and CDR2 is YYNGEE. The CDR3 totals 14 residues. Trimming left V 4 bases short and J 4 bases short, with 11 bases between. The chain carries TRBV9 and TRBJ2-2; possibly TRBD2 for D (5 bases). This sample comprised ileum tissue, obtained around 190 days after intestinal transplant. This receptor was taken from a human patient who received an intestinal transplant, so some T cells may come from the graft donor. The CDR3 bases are TGTGCCAGCAGCCCTACTAGTTTCACCGGGGAGCTGTTTTTT. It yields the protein CASSPTSFTGELFF.